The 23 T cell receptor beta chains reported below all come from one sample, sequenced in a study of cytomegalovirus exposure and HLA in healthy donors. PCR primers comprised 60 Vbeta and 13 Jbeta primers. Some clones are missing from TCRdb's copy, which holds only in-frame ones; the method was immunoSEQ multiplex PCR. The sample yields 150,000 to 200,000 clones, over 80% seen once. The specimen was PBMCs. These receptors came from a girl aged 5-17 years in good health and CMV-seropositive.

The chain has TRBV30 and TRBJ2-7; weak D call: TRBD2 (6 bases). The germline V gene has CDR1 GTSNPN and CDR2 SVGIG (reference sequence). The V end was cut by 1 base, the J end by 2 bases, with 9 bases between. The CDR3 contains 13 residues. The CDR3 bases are TGTGCCTGGAGTGCCGGGGGAACCTACGAGCAGTACTTC. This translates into CAWSAGGTYEQYF.

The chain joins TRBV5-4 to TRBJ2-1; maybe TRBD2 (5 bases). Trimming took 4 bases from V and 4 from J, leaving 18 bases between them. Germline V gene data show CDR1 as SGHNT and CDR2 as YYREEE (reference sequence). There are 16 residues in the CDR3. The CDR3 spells CASSPEVLASYNEQFF. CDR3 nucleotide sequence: TGTGCCAGCAGCCCGGAGGTCTTGGCCTCTTACAATGAGCAGTTCTTC.

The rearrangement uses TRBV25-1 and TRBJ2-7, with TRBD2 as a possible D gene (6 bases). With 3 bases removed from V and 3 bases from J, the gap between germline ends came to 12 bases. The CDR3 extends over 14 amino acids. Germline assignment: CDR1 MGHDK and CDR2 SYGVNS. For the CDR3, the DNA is TGTGCCAGCAGTGACGGGAGCATGGGCTACGAGCAGTACTTC. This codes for CASSDGSMGYEQYF.

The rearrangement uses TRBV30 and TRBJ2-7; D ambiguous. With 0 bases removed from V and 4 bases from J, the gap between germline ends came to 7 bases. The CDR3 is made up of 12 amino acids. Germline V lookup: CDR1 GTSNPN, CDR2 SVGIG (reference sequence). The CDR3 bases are TGTGCCTGGAGTGTATCGGAGTACGAGCAGTACTTC. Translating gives CAWSVSEYEQYF.

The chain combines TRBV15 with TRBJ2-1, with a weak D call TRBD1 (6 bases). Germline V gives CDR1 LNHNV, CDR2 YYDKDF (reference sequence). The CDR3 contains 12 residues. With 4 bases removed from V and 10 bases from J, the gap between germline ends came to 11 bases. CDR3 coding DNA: TGTGCCACCAGCAACGACAGGCCGGAGCAGTTCTTC. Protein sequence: CATSNDRPEQFF. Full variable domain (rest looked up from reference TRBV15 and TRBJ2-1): DAMVIQNPRYQVTQFGKPVTLSCSQTLNHNVMYWYQQKSSQAPKLLFHYYDKDFNNEADTPDNFQSRRPNTSFCFLDIRSPGLGDTAMYLCATSNDRPEQFFGPGTRLTVL.

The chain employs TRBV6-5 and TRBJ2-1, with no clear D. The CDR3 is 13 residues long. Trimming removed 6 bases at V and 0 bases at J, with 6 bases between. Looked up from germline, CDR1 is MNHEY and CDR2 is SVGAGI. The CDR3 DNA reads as TGTGCCAGCAGACAGAGCTCCTACAATGAGCAGTTCTTC. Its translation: CASRQSSYNEQFF.

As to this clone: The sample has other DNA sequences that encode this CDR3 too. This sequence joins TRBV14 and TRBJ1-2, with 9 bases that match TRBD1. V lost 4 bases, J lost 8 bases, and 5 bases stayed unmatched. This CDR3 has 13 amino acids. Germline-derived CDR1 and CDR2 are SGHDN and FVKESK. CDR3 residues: CASSPRTGDGYTF. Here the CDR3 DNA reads TGTGCCAGCAGCCCCCGGACAGGGGACGGCTACACCTTC. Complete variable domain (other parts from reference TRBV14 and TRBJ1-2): EAGVTQFPSHSVIEKGQTVTLRCDPISGHDNLYWYRRVMGKEIKFLLHFVKESKQDESGMPNNRFLAERTGGTYSTLKVQPAELEDSGVYFCASSPRTGDGYTFGSGTRLTVV.

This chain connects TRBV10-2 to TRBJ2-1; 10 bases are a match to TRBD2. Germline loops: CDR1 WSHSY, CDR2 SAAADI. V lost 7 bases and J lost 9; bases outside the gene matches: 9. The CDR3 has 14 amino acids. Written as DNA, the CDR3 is TGCGCCAGCACGGCGCTAGCGGGAGTAAGTGAGCAGTTCTTC. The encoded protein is CASTALAGVSEQFF.

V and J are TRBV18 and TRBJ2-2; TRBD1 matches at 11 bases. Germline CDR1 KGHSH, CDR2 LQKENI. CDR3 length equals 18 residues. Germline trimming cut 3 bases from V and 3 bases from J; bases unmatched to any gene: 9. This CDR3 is CASSPMDRGPTDTGELFF. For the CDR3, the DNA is TGTGCCAGCTCACCCATGGACAGGGGGCCGACGGACACCGGGGAGCTGTTTTTT.

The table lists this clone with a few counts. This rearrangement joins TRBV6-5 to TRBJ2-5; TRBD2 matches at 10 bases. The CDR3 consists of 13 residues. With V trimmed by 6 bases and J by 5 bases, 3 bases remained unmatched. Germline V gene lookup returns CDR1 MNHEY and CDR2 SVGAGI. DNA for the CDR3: TGTGCCAGCAGACATAGCGGGGGGGAGACCCAGTACTTC. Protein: CASRHSGGETQYF.

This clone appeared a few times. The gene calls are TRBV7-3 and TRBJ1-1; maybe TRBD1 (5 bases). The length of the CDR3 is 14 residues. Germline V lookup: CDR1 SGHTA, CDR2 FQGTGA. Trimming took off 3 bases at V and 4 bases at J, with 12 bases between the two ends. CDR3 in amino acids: CASSLWGGGTEAFF. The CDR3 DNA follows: TGTGCCAGCAGCTTGTGGGGGGGAGGCACTGAAGCTTTCTTT. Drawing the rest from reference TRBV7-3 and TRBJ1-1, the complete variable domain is GAGVSQTPSNKVTEKGKYVELRCDPISGHTALYWYRQSLGQGPEFLIYFQGTGAADDSGLPNDRFFAVRPEGSVSTLKIQRTERGDSAVYLCASSLWGGGTEAFFGQGTRLTVV.

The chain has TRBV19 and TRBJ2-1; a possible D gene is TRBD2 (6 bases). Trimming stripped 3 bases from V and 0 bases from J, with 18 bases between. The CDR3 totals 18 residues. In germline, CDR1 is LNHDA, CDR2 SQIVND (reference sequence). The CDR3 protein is CASSMVPGRPSSYNEQFF. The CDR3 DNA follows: TGTGCCAGTAGTATGGTCCCCGGGAGACCGAGCTCCTACAATGAGCAGTTCTTC.

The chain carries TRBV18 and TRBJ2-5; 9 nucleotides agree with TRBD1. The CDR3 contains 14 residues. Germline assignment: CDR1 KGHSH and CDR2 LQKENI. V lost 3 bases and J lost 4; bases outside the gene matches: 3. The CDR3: CASSPGQGPETQYF. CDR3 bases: TGTGCCAGCTCACCGGGACAGGGTCCAGAGACCCAGTACTTC.

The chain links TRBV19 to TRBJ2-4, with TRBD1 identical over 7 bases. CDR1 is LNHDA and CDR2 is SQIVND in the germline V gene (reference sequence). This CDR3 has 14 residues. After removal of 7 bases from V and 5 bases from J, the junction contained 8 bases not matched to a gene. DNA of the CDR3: TGTGCCAGTAAATGGAGACAGGGAGAAAACATTCAGTACTTC. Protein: CASKWRQGENIQYF.

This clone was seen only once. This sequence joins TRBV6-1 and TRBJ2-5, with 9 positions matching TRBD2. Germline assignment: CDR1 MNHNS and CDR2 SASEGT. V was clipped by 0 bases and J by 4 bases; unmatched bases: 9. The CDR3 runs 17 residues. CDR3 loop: CASSEARDSGGRETQYF. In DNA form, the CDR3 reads TGTGCCAGCAGTGAAGCGCGGGATAGCGGGGGCCGAGAGACCCAGTACTTC.

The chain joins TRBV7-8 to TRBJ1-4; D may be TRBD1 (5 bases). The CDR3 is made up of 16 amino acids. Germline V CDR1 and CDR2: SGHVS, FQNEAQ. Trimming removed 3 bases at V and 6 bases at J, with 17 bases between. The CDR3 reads CASSFSRETDDEKLFF. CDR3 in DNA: TGTGCCAGCAGCTTTAGCCGGGAGACAGACGATGAAAAACTGTTTTTT.

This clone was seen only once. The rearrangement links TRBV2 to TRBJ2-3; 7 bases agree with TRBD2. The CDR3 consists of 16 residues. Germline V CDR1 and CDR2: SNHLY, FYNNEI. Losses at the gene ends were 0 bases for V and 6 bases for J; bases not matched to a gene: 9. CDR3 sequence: CASSEARGRAWDTQYF. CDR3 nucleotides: TGTGCCAGCAGTGAAGCTCGGGGGAGGGCCTGGGATACGCAGTATTTT.

The CDR3 region is CASSLPGSYNEQFF. Here the CDR3 DNA reads TGTGCCAGCAGCTTACCGGGTTCCTACAATGAGCAGTTCTTC. The V call is TRBV7-9, the J call TRBJ2-1, with D uncertain. CDR3 size: 14 residues. V was cut by 2 bases and J by 1 base, with 6 bases left in between. Germline CDR1 SEHNR, CDR2 FQNEAQ (reference sequence).

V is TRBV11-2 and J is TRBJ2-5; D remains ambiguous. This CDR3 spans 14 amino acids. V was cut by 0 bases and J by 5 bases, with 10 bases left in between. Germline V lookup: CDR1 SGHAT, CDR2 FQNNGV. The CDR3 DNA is TGTGCCAGCAGCTTAGAAGTAGCCCGGGAGACCCAGTACTTC. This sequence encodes CASSLEVARETQYF.

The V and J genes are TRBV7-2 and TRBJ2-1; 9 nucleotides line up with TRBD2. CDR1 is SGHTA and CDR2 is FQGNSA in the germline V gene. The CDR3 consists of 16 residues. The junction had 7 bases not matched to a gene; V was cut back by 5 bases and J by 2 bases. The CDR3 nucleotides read TGTGCCAGCAGCCCGAGAGCGGGAGGCCCCTACAATGAGCAGTTCTTC. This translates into CASSPRAGGPYNEQFF.

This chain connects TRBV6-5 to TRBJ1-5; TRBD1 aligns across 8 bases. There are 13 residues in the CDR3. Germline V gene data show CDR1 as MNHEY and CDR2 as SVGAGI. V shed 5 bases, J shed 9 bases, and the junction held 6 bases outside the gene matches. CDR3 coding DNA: TGTGCCAGCAGTCGACAGGGGCATCGGCCCCAGCATTTT. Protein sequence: CASSRQGHRPQHF.

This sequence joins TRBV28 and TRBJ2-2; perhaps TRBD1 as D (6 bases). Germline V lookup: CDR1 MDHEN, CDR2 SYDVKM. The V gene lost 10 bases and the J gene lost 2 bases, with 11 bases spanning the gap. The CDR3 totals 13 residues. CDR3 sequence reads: CATWTENTGELFF. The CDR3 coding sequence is TGTGCCACCTGGACAGAAAACACCGGGGAGCTGTTTTTT.

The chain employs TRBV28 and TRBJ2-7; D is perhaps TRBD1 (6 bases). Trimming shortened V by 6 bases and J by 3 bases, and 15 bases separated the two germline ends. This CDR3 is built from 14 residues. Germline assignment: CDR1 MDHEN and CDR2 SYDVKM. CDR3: CASRTTGKGYEQYF. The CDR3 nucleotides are TGTGCCAGCAGGACAACAGGGAAAGGCTACGAGCAGTACTTC.